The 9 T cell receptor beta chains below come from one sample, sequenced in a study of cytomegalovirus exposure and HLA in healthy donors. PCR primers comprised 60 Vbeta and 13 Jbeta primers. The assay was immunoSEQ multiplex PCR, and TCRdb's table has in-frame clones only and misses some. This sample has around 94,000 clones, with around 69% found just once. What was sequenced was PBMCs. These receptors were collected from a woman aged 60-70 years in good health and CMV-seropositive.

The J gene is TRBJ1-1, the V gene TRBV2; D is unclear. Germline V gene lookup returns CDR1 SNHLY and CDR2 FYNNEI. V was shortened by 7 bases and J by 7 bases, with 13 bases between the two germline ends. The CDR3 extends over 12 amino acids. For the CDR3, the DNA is TGTGCCAGCACCTCACCTCCGGGTGAAGCTTTCTTT. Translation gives CASTSPPGEAFF.

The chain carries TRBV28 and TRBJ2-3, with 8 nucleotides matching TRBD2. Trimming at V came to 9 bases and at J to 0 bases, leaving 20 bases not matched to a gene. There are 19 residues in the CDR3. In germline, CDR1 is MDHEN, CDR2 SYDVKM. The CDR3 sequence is CASSLGGGRLRPSTDTQYF. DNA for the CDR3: TGTGCCAGTTCCTTGGGGGGCGGGAGGCTCAGACCTAGCACAGATACGCAGTATTTT.

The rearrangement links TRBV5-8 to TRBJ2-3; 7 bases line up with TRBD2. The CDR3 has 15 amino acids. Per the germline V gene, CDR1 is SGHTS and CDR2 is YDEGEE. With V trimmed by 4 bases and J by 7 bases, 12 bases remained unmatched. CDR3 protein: CASSLTSAARYTQYF. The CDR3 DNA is TGTGCCAGCAGCCTTACTAGCGCAGCTCGATATACGCAGTATTTT.

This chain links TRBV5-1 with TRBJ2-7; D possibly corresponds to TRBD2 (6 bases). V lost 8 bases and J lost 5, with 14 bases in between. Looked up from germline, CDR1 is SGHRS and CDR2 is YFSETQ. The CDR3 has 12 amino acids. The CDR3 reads CASRLVGDEQYF. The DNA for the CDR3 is TGCGCCAGTAGACTAGTCGGGGACGAGCAGTACTTC.

CDR3 DNA sequence: TGTGCCAGCAGCTTACAGGGATACGGCTACACCTTC. Residues: CASSLQGYGYTF. The chain combines TRBV7-9 with TRBJ1-2; possibly TRBD1 for D (5 bases). Trimming removed 2 bases from V and 8 bases from J, with 9 bases in between. Germline V gene data show CDR1 as SEHNR and CDR2 as FQNEAQ (reference sequence). The CDR3 contains 12 residues.

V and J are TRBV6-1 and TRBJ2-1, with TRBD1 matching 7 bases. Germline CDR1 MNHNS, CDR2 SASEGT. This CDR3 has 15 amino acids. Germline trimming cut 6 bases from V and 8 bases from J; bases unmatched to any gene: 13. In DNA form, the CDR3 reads TGTGCCAGCAGAATACAGGGGCGTGCATCCGATGAGCAGTTCTTC. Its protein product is CASRIQGRASDEQFF.

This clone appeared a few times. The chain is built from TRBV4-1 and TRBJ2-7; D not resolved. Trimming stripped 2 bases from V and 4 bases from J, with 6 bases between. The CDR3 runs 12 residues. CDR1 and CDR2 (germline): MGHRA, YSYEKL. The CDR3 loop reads CASSQHSYEQYF. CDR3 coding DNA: TGCGCCAGCAGCCAACACAGTTACGAGCAGTACTTC.

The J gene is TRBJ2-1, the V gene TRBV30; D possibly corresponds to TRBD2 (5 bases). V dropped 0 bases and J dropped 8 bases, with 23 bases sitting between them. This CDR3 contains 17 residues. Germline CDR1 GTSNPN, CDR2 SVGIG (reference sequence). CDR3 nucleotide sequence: TGTGCCTGGAGTGTATATGGTGGTTCTAGCCGGAGCGATGAGCAGTTCTTC. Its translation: CAWSVYGGSSRSDEQFF.

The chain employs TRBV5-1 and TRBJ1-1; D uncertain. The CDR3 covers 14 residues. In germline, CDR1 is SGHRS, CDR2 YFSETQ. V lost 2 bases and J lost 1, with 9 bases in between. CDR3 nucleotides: TGCGCCAGCAGCTTCGACATGCAGAACACTGAAGCTTTCTTT. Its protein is CASSFDMQNTEAFF.